The T cell receptor (beta chain) described here comes from a study of T cells after yellow fever vaccination. In TCRdb, the 5' RACE reads were re-called with MiXCR into one record per CDR3 protein. Among under 550,000 distinct CDR3 sequences listed, just over 20% were seen once. Study-level points and caveats: The CD4 and CD8 compartments had a small share of their clonotypes in common. Repertoires sorted by FACS could include abundant clonotypes that are contaminants from the bulk population.

A remark on this clonotype: Antigen specificity is unknown.

The sequencing here drew on PBMCs, taken about 20 days after the first yellow fever vaccination. This receptor was identified in a man between 18 and 29 years old who received the YFV17D yellow fever vaccine.

Written as DNA, the CDR3 is TGTGCCAGCAGCTTAGCGGTCGGGACTAGCGGGGGAGAGCAGTTCTTC. This gives the protein CASSLAVGTSGGEQFF. The genes are TRBV7-2 and TRBJ2-1; 14 nucleotides agree with TRBD2. The CDR3 length is 16 residues. Germline loops: CDR1 SGHTA, CDR2 FQGNSA. V trimming: 0 bases; J trimming: 10 bases; junction bases outside the gene matches: 5.